The next 30 T cell receptor beta chains were all read from a single sample in a study of blood T cells in healthy people across ages. Together with a sample-barcoded 5' primer, a J-beta primer mix was included in a second PCR lasting about 6 to 11 cycles. TCRdb ran MiXCR on the 5' RACE reads and lists one entry per CDR3 protein. The table shows 800,000 to 950,000 distinct CDR3 sequences, with 25% to 35% occurring only once. This sample was also put to use in a study of T cells of mothers and their children.

The specimen was blood. These receptors came from a woman aged 40-49 years in good health.

The CDR3 loop is CASSFLRTGGGELFF. The DNA of the CDR3 is TGCGCCAGCAGCTTCCTACGGACAGGCGGCGGGGAGCTGTTTTTT. The chain is built from TRBV5-1 and TRBJ2-2; 7 bases are shared with TRBD1. The V segment lost 2 bases and the J segment 7 bases; nucleotides outside the gene matches: 8. The CDR3 extends over 15 amino acids. CDR1 is SGHRS, CDR2 YFSETQ, per germline.

There are many counts of this clonotype. The chain uses TRBV5-6 and TRBJ2-7; D is unresolved. The length of the CDR3 is 15 residues. Looked up from germline, CDR1 is SGHDT and CDR2 is YYEEEE. Trimming cost V 0 bases and J 2 bases, with 12 bases left between them. The CDR3 region is CASSLGALRAYEQYF. DNA of the CDR3: TGTGCCAGCAGCTTGGGGGCCCTAAGAGCCTACGAGCAGTACTTC.

This clonotype has a single count. This chain uses TRBV7-2 with TRBJ2-1, with 10 bases matching TRBD2. CDR3 size: 15 residues. J lost 8 bases, V lost 3 bases, and 7 bases had no gene match. The V gene's germline CDR1 is SGHTA and CDR2 FQGNSA. The DNA for the CDR3 is TGTGCCAGCAGCTTGGCGCTAGCGGGGGATGATGAGCAGTTCTTC. Its translation is CASSLALAGDDEQFF.

The chain employs TRBV5-6 and TRBJ1-1, with 12 bases matching TRBD1. This CDR3 has 15 residues. V shed 4 bases and J 7 bases; nucleotides not matched to a gene: 8. Looked up from germline, CDR1 is SGHDT and CDR2 is YYEEEE. CDR3 DNA sequence: TGTGCCAGCAGCGGGGGACAGGGGGCGATTCGTGAAGCTTTCTTT. Its protein is CASSGGQGAIREAFF.

This chain connects TRBV30 to TRBJ2-7; 10 nucleotides align to TRBD1. This CDR3 has 14 residues. After removal of 2 bases from V and 2 bases from J, the junction contained 3 bases not matched to a gene. CDR1 and CDR2 from the germline V gene are GTSNPN and SVGIG (reference sequence). The CDR3 nucleotides read TGTGCCTGGAGTTACGGACAGGGGGCCTACGAGCAGTACTTC. The encoded protein is CAWSYGQGAYEQYF.

J is TRBJ1-1 and V is TRBV6-5, with D tentatively TRBD1 (5 bases). V was clipped by 2 bases and J by 4 bases, with 8 bases between them. CDR3 size: 13 residues. Germline CDR1 and CDR2: MNHEY and SVGAGI. The CDR3 loop reads CASSYDGTTEAFF. Written as DNA, the CDR3 is TGTGCCAGCAGTTACGATGGGACCACTGAAGCTTTCTTT.

CDR3 protein: CASREAGGRQFF. The CDR3 DNA sequence: TGTGCCAGCAGAGAAGCAGGGGGTCGGCAGTTCTTC. V and J are TRBV28 and TRBJ2-1, with 7 bases matching TRBD1. In germline, CDR1 is MDHEN, CDR2 SYDVKM. Germline trimming cut 6 bases from V and 12 bases from J; bases unmatched to any gene: 8. This CDR3 has 12 residues.

This clonotype appeared many times. The DNA for the CDR3 is TGCGCCAGCAGCCAGAGACTGGGGCTCTCCTACGAGCAGTACTTC. Translated: CASSQRLGLSYEQYF. The V call is TRBV4-3, the J call TRBJ2-7; TRBD1 might be the D (5 bases). Germline CDR1 and CDR2: LGHNA and YSLEER. This CDR3 is 15 amino acids long. The V gene lost 3 bases and the J gene lost 0 bases, with 12 bases spanning the gap.

This clonotype was seen at least ten times. CDR3 sequence reads: CASSASDGGTYEQYF. In DNA, the CDR3 is TGCGCCAGCAGCGCATCGGACGGCGGGACCTACGAGCAGTACTTC. V gene TRBV5-1 combines with J gene TRBJ2-7; TRBD2 might be the D (6 bases). CDR1 SGHRS and CDR2 YFSETQ come from the germline V gene. Trimming removed 4 bases at V and 2 bases at J, with 16 bases between. This CDR3 has 15 amino acids.

This sequence joins TRBV6-6 and TRBJ2-5; 10 nucleotides agree with TRBD2. Germline V gene data show CDR1 as MNHNY and CDR2 as SVGAGI (reference sequence). This CDR3 is 16 amino acids long. V gave up 5 bases and J gave up 2 bases; unmatched junction bases: 8. Here the CDR3 DNA reads TGTGCCAGCAGTAAGGGGGGACTAGCGATACAAGAGACCCAGTACTTC. Translating gives CASSKGGLAIQETQYF.

J is TRBJ2-7 and V is TRBV4-2; TRBD2 matches at 8 bases. From germline, CDR1 is LGHNA and CDR2 YNFKEQ. The CDR3 runs to 14 residues. Losses at the gene ends were 10 bases for V and 2 bases for J; bases not matched to a gene: 10. CDR3: CANSQAGAAYEQYF. For the CDR3, the DNA is TGTGCCAATAGCCAAGCGGGGGCCGCCTACGAGCAGTACTTC.

This rearrangement joins TRBV6-1 to TRBJ2-7; D possibly corresponds to TRBD2 (8 bases). This CDR3 spans 16 amino acids. With 6 bases removed from V and 3 bases from J, the gap between germline ends came to 21 bases. The germline CDR1 and CDR2 sequences are MNHNS and SASEGT. Here the CDR3 DNA reads TGTGCCAGCAGAGACTTTAGCGGGACAGACCACTACGAGCAGTACTTC. Translated: CASRDFSGTDHYEQYF.

This chain joins TRBV12-3 or TRBV12-4 and TRBJ1-1; no clear D. V was trimmed by 2 bases and J by 0 bases, leaving 7 bases between them. CDR3 size: 14 residues. CDR3 coding DNA: TGTGCCAGCAGTTTAAACAGCATGAACACTGAAGCTTTCTTT. Protein: CASSLNSMNTEAFF.

The V and J genes are TRBV2 and TRBJ1-4; 7 nucleotides align to TRBD1. Germline V gives CDR1 SNHLY, CDR2 FYNNEI. J gave up 3 bases and V 1 base, and 2 bases lay outside the gene matches. The CDR3 consists of 15 residues. CDR3 amino acids: CASSEEGTANEKLFF. Here the CDR3 DNA reads TGTGCCAGCAGTGAAGAGGGGACAGCTAATGAAAAACTGTTTTTT.

In its sample, this clonotype was seen many times. The junction shows a germline mismatch at one end, possibly a read error. The CDR3 here is CASSLGAGTEAFF. In nucleotides, the CDR3 is TGCGCCAGCAGCTTGGGGGCGGGCACTGAAGCTTTCTTT. The chain carries TRBV11-2 and TRBJ1-1, with D maybe TRBD1 (6 bases). Germline V gene data show CDR1 as SGHAT and CDR2 as FQNNGV. The CDR3 totals 13 residues.

The chain is built from TRBV28 and TRBJ2-3, with 9 bases fitting TRBD2. There are 14 residues in the CDR3. Trimming at V came to 11 bases and at J to 5 bases, leaving 11 bases not matched to a gene. Germline V gene lookup returns CDR1 MDHEN and CDR2 SYDVKM. The CDR3 bases are TGTGCCGCCGCACCCCAACTAGCGGGAGATACGCAGTATTTT. This sequence encodes CAAAPQLAGDTQYF.

The chain joins TRBV2 to TRBJ1-2, with D perhaps TRBD1 (5 bases). The CDR3 covers 13 residues. Between the trimmed V and J ends, which lost 5 bases and 7 bases, there was a span of 14 bases. Germline V gene data show CDR1 as SNHLY and CDR2 as FYNNEI. The CDR3 nucleotides are TGTGCCAGCAGTCAGGACACTGCGACTGGCTACACCTTC. As protein: CASSQDTATGYTF. The full variable domain, with the rest looked up from reference TRBV2 and TRBJ1-2, is EPEVTQTPSHQVTQMGQEVILRCVPISNHLYFYWYRQILGQKVEFLVSFYNNEISEKSEIFDDQFSVERPDGSNFTLKIRSTKLEDSAMYFCASSQDTATGYTFGSGTRLTVV.

The rearrangement links TRBV7-6 to TRBJ2-3; a possible D gene is TRBD1 (6 bases). The V end lost 5 bases, the J end lost 4 bases, and 16 bases lay between the germline ends. The CDR3 contains 15 residues. Germline assignment: CDR1 SGHVS and CDR2 FNYEAQ. DNA for the CDR3: TGTGCCAGCAGCCTATATACAAGGGGGTCAGATACGCAGTATTTT. It is translated as CASSLYTRGSDTQYF.

The V gene is TRBV5-1, the J gene TRBJ2-2; D tentatively fits TRBD1 or TRBD2 (5 bases each). Per germline, CDR1 SGHRS and CDR2 YFSETQ. The CDR3 spans 14 residues. V was clipped by 1 base and J by 4 bases, with 8 bases between them. CDR3 loop: CASSLWDRTGELFF. The CDR3 DNA reads TGCGCCAGCAGCTTGTGGGACCGCACCGGGGAGCTGTTTTTT.

This clonotype came up a few times. The chain uses TRBV2 and TRBJ2-3, with TRBD2 matching over 15 bases. Germline CDR1 SNHLY, CDR2 FYNNEI. V shed 8 bases, J shed 3 bases, and the junction held 12 bases outside the gene matches. The CDR3 contains 18 residues. CDR3 nucleotides: TGTGCCAGCCCCCCGACGGGACTAGCGGGGGGAGGAACAGATACGCAGTATTTT. It yields the protein CASPPTGLAGGGTDTQYF.

V and J are TRBV9 and TRBJ1-5, with a possible D match to TRBD1 (6 bases). The CDR3 covers 15 residues. Germline CDR1 is SGDLS and CDR2 is YYNGEE. V shed 4 bases and J shed 3 bases, with 14 bases lying between them. CDR3 protein: CASSPWTEANQPQHF. CDR3 DNA: TGTGCCAGCAGCCCGTGGACAGAGGCCAATCAGCCCCAGCATTTT.

The rearrangement links TRBV29-1 to TRBJ1-5; D perhaps matches TRBD1 (5 bases). CDR3 length equals 12 residues. Germline CDR1 and CDR2: SQVTM and ANQGSEA. V shed 7 bases and J shed 1 base, with 8 bases lying between them. CDR3 amino acids: CSGGGSNQPQHF. The DNA of the CDR3 is TGCAGCGGGGGGGGGAGCAATCAGCCCCAGCATTTT.

This clonotype has at least ten counts. The chain combines TRBV5-1 with TRBJ2-7; 8 nucleotides agree with TRBD2. This CDR3 region has 15 residues. The trim removed 0 bases at V and 1 base at J, leaving 3 bases unmatched. CDR1 and CDR2 from the germline V gene are SGHRS and YFSETQ. The CDR3 bases are TGCGCCAGCAGCTTGGCGACTAGCGTATCCTACGAGCAGTACTTC. Residues: CASSLATSVSYEQYF.

This clonotype was counted only a few times. V usage is TRBV28 and J usage is TRBJ1-1; no firm D call. V was trimmed by 2 bases and J by 8 bases, leaving 9 bases between them. Germline V gives CDR1 MDHEN, CDR2 SYDVKM. CDR3 length: 12 residues. CDR3 loop: CASSLGRGEAFF. In DNA form, the CDR3 reads TGTGCCAGCAGTTTAGGGCGGGGAGAAGCTTTCTTT.

The V call is TRBV14, the J call TRBJ2-1, with 11 bases lining up with TRBD1. J gave up 5 bases and V 6 bases, and 24 bases lay outside the gene matches. Per germline, CDR1 SGHDN and CDR2 FVKESK. The CDR3 spans 21 residues. CDR3 sequence: CASSDPYRDRGGRAHNNEQFF. DNA of the CDR3: TGTGCCAGCAGTGACCCTTACCGGGACAGGGGGGGGAGGGCTCACAACAATGAGCAGTTCTTC.

The chain carries TRBV7-2 and TRBJ1-2; 10 bases align to TRBD1. The V and J ends lost 1 base and 8 bases, in that order; junction bases with no gene match: 7. The CDR3 extends over 15 amino acids. Germline V gene data show CDR1 as SGHTA and CDR2 as FQGNSA. Here the CDR3 reads CASSLEGQGRFGYTF. CDR3 in DNA: TGTGCCAGCAGCTTAGAGGGACAGGGGAGGTTCGGCTACACCTTC. Full variable domain (rest looked up from reference TRBV7-2 and TRBJ1-2): GAGVSQSPSNKVTEKGKDVELRCDPISGHTALYWYRQSLGQGLEFLIYFQGNSAPDKSGLPSDRFSAERTGGSVSTLTIQRTQQEDSAVYLCASSLEGQGRFGYTFGSGTRLTVV.

This clonotype was observed a few times. V and J are TRBV4-3 and TRBJ2-1; 11 bases align to TRBD1. Germline CDR1 is LGHNA and CDR2 is YSLEER. The length of the CDR3 is 15 residues. J was trimmed by 5 bases and V by 0 bases; bases with no gene match: 0. The CDR3 loop reads CASSQEDRGHNEQFF. The DNA for the CDR3 is TGCGCCAGCAGCCAAGAGGACAGGGGGCACAATGAGCAGTTCTTC.

This chain links TRBV3-1 with TRBJ2-5, with no clear D. Germline CDR1 and CDR2: LGHDT and YNNKEL (reference sequence). The CDR3 runs 13 residues. Trimming shortened V by 1 base and J by 11 bases, and 14 bases separated the two germline ends. CDR3 in DNA: TGTGCCAGCAGCCAAGGTGTAGCTGCGGAGCAGTACTTC. It is translated as CASSQGVAAEQYF.

The J gene is TRBJ2-1, the V gene TRBV25-1; the D call may be TRBD1 or TRBD2 (5 bases each). CDR1 MGHDK and CDR2 SYGVNS come from the germline V gene. The ends were cut back, 2 bases at V and 10 bases at J, with 15 bases in the middle. This CDR3 is built from 14 residues. The CDR3 DNA is TGTGCCAGCAGTGAAGTAGTGGGGGTCGCAGAGCAGTTCTTC. Protein sequence: CASSEVVGVAEQFF.

The chain employs TRBV24-1 and TRBJ2-6; D unclear. This CDR3 is 16 amino acids long. V lost 9 bases and J lost 0, with 14 bases in between. The germline V gene encodes CDR1 KGHDR and CDR2 SFDVKD. In nucleotides, the CDR3 is TGTGCCACCGCGAAGACGGCCGGCTCTGGGGCCAACGTCCTGACTTTC. Protein sequence: CATAKTAGSGANVLTF.